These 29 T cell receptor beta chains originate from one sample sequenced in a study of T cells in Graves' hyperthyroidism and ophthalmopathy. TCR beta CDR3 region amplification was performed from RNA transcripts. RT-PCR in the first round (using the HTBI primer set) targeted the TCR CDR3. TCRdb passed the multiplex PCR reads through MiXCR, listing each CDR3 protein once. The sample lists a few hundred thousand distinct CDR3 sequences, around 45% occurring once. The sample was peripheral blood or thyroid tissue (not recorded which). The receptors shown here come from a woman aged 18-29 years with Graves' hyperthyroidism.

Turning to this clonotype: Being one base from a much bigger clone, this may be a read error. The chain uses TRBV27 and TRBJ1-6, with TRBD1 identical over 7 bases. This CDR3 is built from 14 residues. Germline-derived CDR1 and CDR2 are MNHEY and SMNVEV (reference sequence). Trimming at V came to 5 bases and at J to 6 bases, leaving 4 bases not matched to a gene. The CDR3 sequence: CASSPGQRNSPLHF. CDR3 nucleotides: TGTGCCAGCAGTCCGGGACAGCGTAATTCACCCCTCCACTTT.

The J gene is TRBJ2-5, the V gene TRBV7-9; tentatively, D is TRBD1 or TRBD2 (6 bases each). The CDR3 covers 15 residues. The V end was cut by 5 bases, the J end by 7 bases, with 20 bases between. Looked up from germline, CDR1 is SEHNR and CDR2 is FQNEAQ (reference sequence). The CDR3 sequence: CASSPGTGSSGTQYF. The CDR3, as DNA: TGTGCCAGCAGCCCGGGCACAGGGAGTAGCGGGACCCAGTACTTC.

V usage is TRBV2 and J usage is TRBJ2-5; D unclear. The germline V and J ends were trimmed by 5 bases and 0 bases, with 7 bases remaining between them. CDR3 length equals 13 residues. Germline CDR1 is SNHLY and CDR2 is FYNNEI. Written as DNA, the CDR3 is TGTGCCAGCAGTCAAGGAAACCAAGAGACCCAGTACTTC. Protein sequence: CASSQGNQETQYF.

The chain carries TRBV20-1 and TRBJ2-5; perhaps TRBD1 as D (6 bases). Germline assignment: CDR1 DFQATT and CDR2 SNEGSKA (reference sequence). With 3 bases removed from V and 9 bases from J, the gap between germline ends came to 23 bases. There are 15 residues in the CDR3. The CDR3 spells CSASVLDRDNQPQYF. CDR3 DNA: TGCAGTGCTAGTGTACTGGACAGAGACAATCAGCCCCAGTACTTC.

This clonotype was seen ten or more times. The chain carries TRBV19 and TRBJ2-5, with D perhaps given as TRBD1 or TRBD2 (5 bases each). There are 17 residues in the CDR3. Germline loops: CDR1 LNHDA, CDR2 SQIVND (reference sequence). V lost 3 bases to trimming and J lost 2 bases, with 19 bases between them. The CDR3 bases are TGTGCCAGTAGTATCTCTCGGGGCGAAGGGTGGCAAGAGACCCAGTACTTC. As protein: CASSISRGEGWQETQYF. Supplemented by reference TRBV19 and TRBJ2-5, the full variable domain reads DGGITQSPKYLFRKEGQNVTLSCEQNLNHDAMYWYRQDPGQGLRLIYYSQIVNDFQKGDIAEGYSVSREKKESFPLTVTSAQKNPTAFYLCASSISRGEGWQETQYFGPGTRLLVL.

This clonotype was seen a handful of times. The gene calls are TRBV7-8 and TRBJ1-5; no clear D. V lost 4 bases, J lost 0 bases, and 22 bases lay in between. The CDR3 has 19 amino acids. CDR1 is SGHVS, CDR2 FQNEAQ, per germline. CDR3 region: CASSSGFGIPDYSNQPQHF. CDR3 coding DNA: TGTGCCAGCAGCTCGGGGTTTGGGATCCCGGATTATAGCAATCAGCCCCAGCATTTT.

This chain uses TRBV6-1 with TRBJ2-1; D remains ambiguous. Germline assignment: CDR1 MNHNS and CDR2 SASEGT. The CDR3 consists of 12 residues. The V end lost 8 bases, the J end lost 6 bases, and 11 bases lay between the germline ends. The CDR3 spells CASLAPGNEQFF. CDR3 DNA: TGTGCCAGCCTGGCTCCCGGCAATGAGCAGTTCTTC.

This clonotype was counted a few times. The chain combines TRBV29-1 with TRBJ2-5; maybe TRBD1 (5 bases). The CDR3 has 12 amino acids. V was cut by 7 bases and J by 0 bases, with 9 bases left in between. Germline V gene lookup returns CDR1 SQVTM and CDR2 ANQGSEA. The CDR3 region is CSGRTNQETQYF. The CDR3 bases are TGCAGCGGACGGACAAACCAAGAGACCCAGTACTTC.

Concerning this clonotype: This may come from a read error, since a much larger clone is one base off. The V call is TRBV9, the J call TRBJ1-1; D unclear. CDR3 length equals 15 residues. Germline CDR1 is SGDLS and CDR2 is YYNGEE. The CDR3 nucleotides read TGCGCCAGCAGCCCCCCCGAGCGTATGGACACTGAAGCTTTCTTT. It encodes CASSPPERMDTEAFF.

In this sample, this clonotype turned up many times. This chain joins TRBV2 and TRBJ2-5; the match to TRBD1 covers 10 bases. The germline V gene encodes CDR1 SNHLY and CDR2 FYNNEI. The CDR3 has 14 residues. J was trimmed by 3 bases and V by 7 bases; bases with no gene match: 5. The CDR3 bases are TGTGCCAGCACCCACGGGACAGGGGAAGAGACCCAGTACTTC. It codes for CASTHGTGEETQYF.

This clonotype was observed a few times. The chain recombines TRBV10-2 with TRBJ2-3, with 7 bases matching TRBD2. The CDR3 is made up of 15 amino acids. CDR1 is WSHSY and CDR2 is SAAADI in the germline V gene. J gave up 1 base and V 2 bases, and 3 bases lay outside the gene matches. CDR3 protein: CASSEGTSGTDTQYF. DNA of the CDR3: TGCGCCAGCAGTGAGGGAACTAGCGGCACAGATACGCAGTATTTT.

The CDR3 nucleotides are TGTGCCAGCAGCAGGGGGACGAGTAATTCACCCCTCCACTTT. Translation gives CASSRGTSNSPLHF. The chain is built from TRBV7-6 and TRBJ1-6, with D possibly TRBD1 on 6 matching bases. V dropped 5 bases and J dropped 6 bases, with 11 bases sitting between them. The CDR3 runs 14 residues. Germline CDR1 reads SGHVS; CDR2 reads FNYEAQ.

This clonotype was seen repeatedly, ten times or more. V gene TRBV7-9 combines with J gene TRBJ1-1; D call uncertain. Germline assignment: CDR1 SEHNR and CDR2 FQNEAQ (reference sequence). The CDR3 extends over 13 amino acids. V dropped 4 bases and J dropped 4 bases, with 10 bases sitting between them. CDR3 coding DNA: TGTGCCAGCAGCTGGGGTGGTGGCACTGAAGCTTTCTTT. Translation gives CASSWGGGTEAFF. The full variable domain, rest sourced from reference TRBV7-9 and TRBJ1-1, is DTGVSQNPRHKITKRGQNVTFRCDPISEHNRLYWYRQTLGQGPEFLTYFQNEAQLEKSRLLSDRFSAERPKGSFSTLEIQRTEQGDSAMYLCASSWGGGTEAFFGQGTRLTVV.

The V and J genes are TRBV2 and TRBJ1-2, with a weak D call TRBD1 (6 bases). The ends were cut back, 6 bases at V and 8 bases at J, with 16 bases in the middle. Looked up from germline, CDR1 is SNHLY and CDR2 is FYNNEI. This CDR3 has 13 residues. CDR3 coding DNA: TGTGCCAGCAGCGCTTCGGGGACAAACGGCTACACCTTC. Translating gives CASSASGTNGYTF.

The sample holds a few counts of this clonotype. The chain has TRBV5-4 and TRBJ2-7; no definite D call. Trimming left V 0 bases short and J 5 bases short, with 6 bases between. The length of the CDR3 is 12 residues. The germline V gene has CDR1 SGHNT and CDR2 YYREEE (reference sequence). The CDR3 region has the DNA TGTGCCAGCAGCTTGGTTCAGAACGAGCAGTACTTC. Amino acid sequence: CASSLVQNEQYF.

CDR3: CSARQGQGPYGYTF. CDR3 in DNA: TGCAGCGCTAGACAGGGACAGGGCCCCTATGGCTACACCTTC. This chain connects TRBV29-1 to TRBJ1-2, with TRBD1 matching over 9 bases. Germline CDR1 SQVTM, CDR2 ANQGSEA. The ends lost 7 bases at V and 4 bases at J; junction bases unmatched: 10. The CDR3 loop spans 14 amino acids.

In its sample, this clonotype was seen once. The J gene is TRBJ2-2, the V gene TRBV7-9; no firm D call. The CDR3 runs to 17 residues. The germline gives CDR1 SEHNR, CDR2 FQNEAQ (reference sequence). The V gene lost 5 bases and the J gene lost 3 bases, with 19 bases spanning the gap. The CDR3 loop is CASSQDLEVVHTGELFF. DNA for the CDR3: TGTGCCAGCAGCCAAGATCTAGAAGTTGTTCACACCGGGGAGCTGTTTTTT. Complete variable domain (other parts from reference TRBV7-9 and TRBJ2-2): DTGVSQNPRHKITKRGQNVTFRCDPISEHNRLYWYRQTLGQGPEFLTYFQNEAQLEKSRLLSDRFSAERPKGSFSTLEIQRTEQGDSAMYLCASSQDLEVVHTGELFFGEGSRLTVL.

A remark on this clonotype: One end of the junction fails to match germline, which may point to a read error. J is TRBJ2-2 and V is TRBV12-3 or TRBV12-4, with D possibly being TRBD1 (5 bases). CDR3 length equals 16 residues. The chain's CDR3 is CASSFLQVLNTGELFF. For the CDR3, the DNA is TGCGCCAGCAGTTTCTTACAGGTTTTAAACACCGGGGAGCTGTTTTTT.

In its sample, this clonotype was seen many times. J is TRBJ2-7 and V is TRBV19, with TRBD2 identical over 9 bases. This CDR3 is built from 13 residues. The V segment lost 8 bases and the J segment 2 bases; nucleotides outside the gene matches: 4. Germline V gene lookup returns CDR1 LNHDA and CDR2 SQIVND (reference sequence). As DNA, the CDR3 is TGTGCCAGTGCTAGCGGGGCTACCTACGAGCAGTACTTC. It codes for CASASGATYEQYF.

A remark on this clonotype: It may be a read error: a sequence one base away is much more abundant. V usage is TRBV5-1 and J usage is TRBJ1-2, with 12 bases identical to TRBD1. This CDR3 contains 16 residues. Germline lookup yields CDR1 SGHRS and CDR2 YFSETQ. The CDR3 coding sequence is TGTGCTGGTGGTTTGGCGGGACAGGGGGCCTTTGGTGGCTACACCTTC. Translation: CAGGLAGQGAFGGYTF.

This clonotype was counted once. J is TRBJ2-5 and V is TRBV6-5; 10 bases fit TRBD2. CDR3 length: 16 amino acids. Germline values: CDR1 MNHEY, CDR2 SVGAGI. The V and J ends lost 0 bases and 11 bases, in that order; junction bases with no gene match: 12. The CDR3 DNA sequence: TGTGCCAGCAGTTACTCGAAACTAGCGGGATGGAATGAGCAGTACTTC. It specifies CASSYSKLAGWNEQYF.

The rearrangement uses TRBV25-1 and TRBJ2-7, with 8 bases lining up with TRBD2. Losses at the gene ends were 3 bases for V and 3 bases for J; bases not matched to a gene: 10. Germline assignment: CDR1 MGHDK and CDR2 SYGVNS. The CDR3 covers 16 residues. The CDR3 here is CASSDLAGLAGYEQYF. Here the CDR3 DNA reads TGTGCCAGCAGTGATTTGGCAGGGCTAGCGGGCTACGAGCAGTACTTC.

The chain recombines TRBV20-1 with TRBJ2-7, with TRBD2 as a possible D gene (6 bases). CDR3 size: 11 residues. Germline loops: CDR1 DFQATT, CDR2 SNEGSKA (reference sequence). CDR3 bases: TGCAGCTTGGAGGGCAGCCCCGAGCAGTACTTC. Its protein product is CSLEGSPEQYF.

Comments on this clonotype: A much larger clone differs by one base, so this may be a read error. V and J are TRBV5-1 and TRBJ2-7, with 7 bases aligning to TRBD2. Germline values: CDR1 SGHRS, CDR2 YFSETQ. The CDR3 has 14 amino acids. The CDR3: CASSSGGSAYEQHF. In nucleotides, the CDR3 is TGTGCCAGCAGCTCCGGCGGGAGCGCCTACGAGCAGCACTTC.

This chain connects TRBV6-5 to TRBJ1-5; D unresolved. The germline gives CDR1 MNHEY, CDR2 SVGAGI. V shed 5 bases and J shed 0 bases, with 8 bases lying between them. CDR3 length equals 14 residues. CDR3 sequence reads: CASSKTYSNQPQHF. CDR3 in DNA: TGTGCCAGCAGTAAAACATATAGCAATCAGCCCCAGCATTTT.

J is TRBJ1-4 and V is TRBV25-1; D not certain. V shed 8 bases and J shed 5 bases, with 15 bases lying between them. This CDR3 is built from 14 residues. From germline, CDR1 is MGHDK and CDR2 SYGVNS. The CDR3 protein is CASPVGSRNEKLFF. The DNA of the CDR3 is TGTGCCAGCCCCGTGGGCAGCCGGAATGAAAAACTGTTTTTT.

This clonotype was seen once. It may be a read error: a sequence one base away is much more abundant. This CDR3 is CASSAIWAQGETEAFF. CDR3 nucleotide sequence: TGTGCCAGTAGTGCAATTTGGGCACAGGGGGAAACTGAAGCTTTCTTT. V usage is TRBV19 and J usage is TRBJ1-1, with 8 bases lining up with TRBD1. This CDR3 is 16 amino acids long. The germline V gene encodes CDR1 LNHDA and CDR2 SQIVND (reference sequence). Trimming took 5 bases from V and 5 from J; bases not matched to a gene: 13. Full variable domain (missing parts from reference TRBV19 and TRBJ1-1): DGGITQSPKYLFRKEGQNVTLSCEQNLNHDAMYWYRQDPGQGLRLIYYSQIVNDFQKGDIAEGYSVSREKKESFPLTVTSAQKNPTAFYLCASSAIWAQGETEAFFGQGTRLTVV.

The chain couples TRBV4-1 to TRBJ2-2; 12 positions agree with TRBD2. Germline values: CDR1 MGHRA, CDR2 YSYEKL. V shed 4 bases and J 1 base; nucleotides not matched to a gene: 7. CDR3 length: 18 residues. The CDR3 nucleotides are TGCGCCAGCAGCCCCGGTGGACTAGCGGGACAGAACACCGGGGAGCTGTTTTTT. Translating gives CASSPGGLAGQNTGELFF.

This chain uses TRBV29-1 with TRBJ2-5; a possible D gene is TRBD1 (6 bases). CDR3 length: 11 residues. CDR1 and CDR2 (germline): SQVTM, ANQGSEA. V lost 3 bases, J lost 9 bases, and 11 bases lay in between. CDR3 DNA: TGCAGCGTTGAGGGGGCTATGGCCCAGTACTTC. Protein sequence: CSVEGAMAQYF.